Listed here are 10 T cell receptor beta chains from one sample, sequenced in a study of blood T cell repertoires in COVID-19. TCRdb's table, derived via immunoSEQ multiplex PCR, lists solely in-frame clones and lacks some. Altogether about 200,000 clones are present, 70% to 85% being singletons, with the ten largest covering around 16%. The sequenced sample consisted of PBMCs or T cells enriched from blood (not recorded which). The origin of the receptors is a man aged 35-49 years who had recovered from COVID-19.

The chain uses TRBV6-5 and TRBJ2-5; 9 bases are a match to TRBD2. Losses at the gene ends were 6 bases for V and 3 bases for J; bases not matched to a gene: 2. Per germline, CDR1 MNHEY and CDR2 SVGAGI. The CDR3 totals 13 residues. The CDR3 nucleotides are TGTGCCAGCAGCAGACTAGCGGAAGAGACCCAGTACTTC. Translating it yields CASSRLAEETQYF.

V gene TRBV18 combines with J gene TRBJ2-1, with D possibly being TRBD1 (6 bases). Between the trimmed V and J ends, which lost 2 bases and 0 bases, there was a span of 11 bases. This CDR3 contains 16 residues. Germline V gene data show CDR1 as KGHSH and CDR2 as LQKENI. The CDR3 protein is CASSPLGGSSYNEQFF. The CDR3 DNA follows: TGTGCCAGCTCACCATTAGGGGGTTCCTCCTACAATGAGCAGTTCTTC. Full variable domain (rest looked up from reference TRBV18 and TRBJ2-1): NAGVMQNPRHLVRRRGQEARLRCSPMKGHSHVYWYRQLPEEGLKFMVYLQKENIIDESGMPKERFSAEFPKEGPSILRIQQVVRGDSAAYFCASSPLGGSSYNEQFFGPGTRLTVL.

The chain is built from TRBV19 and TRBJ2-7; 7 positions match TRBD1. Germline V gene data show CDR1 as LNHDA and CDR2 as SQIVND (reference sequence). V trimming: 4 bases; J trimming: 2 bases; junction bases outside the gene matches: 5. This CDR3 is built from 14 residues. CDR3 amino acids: CASSRGTATYEQYF. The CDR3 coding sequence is TGTGCCAGTAGTAGAGGGACAGCAACCTACGAGCAGTACTTC.

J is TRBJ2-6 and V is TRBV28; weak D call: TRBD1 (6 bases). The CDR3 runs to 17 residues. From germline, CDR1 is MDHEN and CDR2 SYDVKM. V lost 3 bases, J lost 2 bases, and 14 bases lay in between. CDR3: CASSFQGRKAGANVLTF. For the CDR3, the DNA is TGTGCCAGCAGTTTCCAGGGGCGCAAAGCTGGGGCCAACGTCCTGACTTTC.

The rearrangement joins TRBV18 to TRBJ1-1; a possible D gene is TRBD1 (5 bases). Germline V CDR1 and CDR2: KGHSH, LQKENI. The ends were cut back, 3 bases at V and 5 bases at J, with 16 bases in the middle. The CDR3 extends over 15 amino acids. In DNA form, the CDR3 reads TGTGCCAGCTCACCGGTCTTAGGGGCGGGAACTGAAGCTTTCTTT. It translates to CASSPVLGAGTEAFF.

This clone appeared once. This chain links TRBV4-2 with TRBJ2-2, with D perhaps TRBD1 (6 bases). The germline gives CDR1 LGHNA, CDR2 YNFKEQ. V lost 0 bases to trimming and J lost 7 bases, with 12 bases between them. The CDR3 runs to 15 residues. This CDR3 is CASSQDAQGHGELFF. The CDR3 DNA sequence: TGTGCCAGCAGCCAAGACGCCCAGGGGCACGGGGAGCTGTTTTTT.

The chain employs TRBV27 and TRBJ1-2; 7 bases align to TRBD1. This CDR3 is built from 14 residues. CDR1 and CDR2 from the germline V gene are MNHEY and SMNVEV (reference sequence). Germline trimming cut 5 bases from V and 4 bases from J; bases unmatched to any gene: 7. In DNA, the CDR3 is TGTGCCAGCAGTCCCGAGACAGGGATCTATGGCTACACCTTC. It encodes CASSPETGIYGYTF.

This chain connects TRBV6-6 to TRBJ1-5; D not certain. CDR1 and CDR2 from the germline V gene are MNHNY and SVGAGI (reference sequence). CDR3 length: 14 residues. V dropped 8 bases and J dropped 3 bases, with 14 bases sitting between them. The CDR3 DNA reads TGTGCCAGCGCAGCCGGGAACCACAATCAGCCCCAGCATTTT. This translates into CASAAGNHNQPQHF.

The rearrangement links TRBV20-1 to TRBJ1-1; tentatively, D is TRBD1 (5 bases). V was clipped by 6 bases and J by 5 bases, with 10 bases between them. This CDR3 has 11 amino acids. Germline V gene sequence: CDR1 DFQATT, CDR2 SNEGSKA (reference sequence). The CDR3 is CSASDRTEAFF. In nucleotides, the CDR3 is TGCAGTGCCTCCGACAGAACTGAAGCTTTCTTT.

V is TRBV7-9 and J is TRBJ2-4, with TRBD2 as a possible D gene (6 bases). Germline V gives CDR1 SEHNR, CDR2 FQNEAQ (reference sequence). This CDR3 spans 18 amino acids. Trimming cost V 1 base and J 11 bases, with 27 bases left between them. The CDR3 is CASSLGWGDQRPFPVQYF. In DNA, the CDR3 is TGTGCCAGCAGCTTAGGTTGGGGGGATCAGCGGCCCTTTCCCGTTCAGTACTTC.